These T cell receptor beta chains were read from a single sample in a study of shared clonotypes between healthy human individuals. The protocol was immunoSEQ multiplex PCR, while the TCRdb copy is restricted to in-frame clones and leaves out a portion. The sample records about 800,000 clones, 96% being singletons. Sequencing used naive CD8+ T cells sorted from blood. The source of these receptors is a man aged 25-45 years in good health. Each CDR3 is given with its conserved first and last residue. Fields, in order: J gene, clone size, V gene, D gene, CDR3 protein, CDR3 DNA. D genes are given only for firm matches. Clone size is not always given. Where it is, it says once, few, many or a class for expanded clones.

TRBJ1-5	NA	TRBV7-9	NA	CASSLVGGPYSNQPQHF	TGTGCCAGCAGCTTAGTCGGGGGACCATATAGCAATCAGCCCCAGCATTTT
TRBJ2-3	once	TRBV5-1	NA	CASSLVGYIDTQYF	TGCGCCAGCAGCTTGGTTGGGTATATAGATACGCAGTATTTT
TRBJ2-1	NA	TRBV5-5	NA	CASSHSELGSSYNEQFF	TGTGCCAGCAGCCATTCCGAACTAGGAAGCTCCTACAATGAGCAGTTCTTC
TRBJ1-5	few	TRBV2	NA	CASSLRGTSYSNQPQHF	TGTGCCAGCAGCTTGAGGGGGACAAGTTATAGCAATCAGCCCCAGCATTTT
TRBJ2-7	NA	TRBV28	TRBD2	CASSPYSGGSYEQYF	TGTGCCAGCAGTCCATATAGCGGGGGCTCCTACGAGCAGTACTTC
TRBJ2-7	NA	TRBV5-1	NA	CASSLDKNSYEQYF	TGCGCCAGCAGCTTGGACAAGAACTCCTACGAGCAGTACTTC
TRBJ2-7	NA	TRBV6-6	NA	CASRTRVSPYEQYF	TGTGCCAGCAGAACCAGGGTGTCCCCCTACGAGCAGTACTTC
TRBJ2-7	NA	TRBV7-9	TRBD2	CASGRESYEQYF	TGTGCCAGCGGGAGGGAATCCTACGAGCAGTACTTC
TRBJ2-3	NA	TRBV11-3	NA	CASSLDISTDTQYF	TGTGCCAGCAGCTTAGACATTAGCACAGATACGCAGTATTTT
TRBJ2-1	NA	TRBV7-9	TRBD2	CASSPHPGLAGGSFNEQFF	TGTGCCAGCAGCCCACACCCGGGACTAGCGGGAGGGTCATTCAATGAGCAGTTCTTC
TRBJ2-7	NA	TRBV7-9	TRBD1	CASSSRTGRGGVSYEQYF	TGTGCCAGCAGCTCCAGGACAGGGAGAGGGGGAGTCTCCTACGAGCAGTACTTC
TRBJ2-7	NA	TRBV13	TRBD1	CASSLTDRAGTYEQYF	TGTGCCAGCAGCCTAACGGACAGGGCAGGAACCTACGAGCAGTACTTC
TRBJ1-1	NA	TRBV6-6	NA	CASRGVTEAFF	TGTGCCAGCAGAGGGGTAACTGAAGCTTTCTTT
TRBJ2-4	NA	TRBV15	NA	CATSHPSGVRLILAKNIQYF	TGTGCCACCAGCCATCCCTCTGGGGTTCGGCTAATATTAGCCAAAAACATTCAGTACTTC
TRBJ2-5	NA	TRBV27	TRBD1	CASRDRASGWETQYF	TGTGCCAGCAGGGACAGGGCCTCCGGTTGGGAGACCCAGTACTTC
TRBJ2-7	NA	TRBV2	NA	CASRGDIAYEQYF	TGTGCCAGCAGAGGAGACATCGCCTACGAGCAGTACTTC
TRBJ1-5	once	TRBV27	NA	CASSFGDSNQPQHF	TGTGCCAGCAGTTTTGGGGATAGCAATCAGCCCCAGCATTTT
TRBJ2-4	NA	TRBV13	NA	CASSLGLDGWENIQYF	TGTGCCAGCAGCTTAGGCCTGGACGGGTGGGAAAACATTCAGTACTTC
TRBJ2-2	NA	TRBV15	NA	CATTGTPGTGELFF	TGTGCCACCACCGGGACACCGGGCACCGGGGAGCTGTTTTTT
TRBJ1-2	NA	TRBV5-8	NA	CASSSQSGDSYGYTF	TGTGCCAGCAGTTCCCAATCAGGGGATTCCTATGGCTACACCTTC
TRBJ2-7	NA	TRBV7-9	TRBD1	CASSSDTGQEGYEQYF	TGTGCCAGCAGCTCAGATACGGGACAGGAGGGTTACGAGCAGTACTTC
TRBJ1-1	NA	TRBV27	NA	CASSNSFSGFLEAFF	TGTGCCAGCAGTAACTCATTCTCAGGGTTTTTGGAGGCTTTCTTT
TRBJ2-2	NA	TRBV7-2	TRBD2	CASSPSGEGTGELFF	TGTGCCAGCAGCCCCTCGGGGGAGGGCACCGGGGAGCTGTTTTTT
TRBJ1-5	NA	TRBV7-9	NA	CASSQVGNQPQHF	TGTGCCAGCAGCCAAGTGGGCAATCAGCCCCAGCATTTT
TRBJ2-7	NA	TRBV7-6	TRBD1	CASSRDRGPSYEQYF	TGTGCCAGCAGCCGCGACAGGGGGCCTTCCTACGAGCAGTACTTC
TRBJ1-5	NA	TRBV27	NA	CASSPEPHQPQHF	TGTGCCAGCAGTCCCGAACCGCATCAGCCCCAGCATTTT
TRBJ2-5	NA	TRBV7-9	NA	CASSLAGETQYF	TGTGCCAGCAGCTTAGCAGGAGAGACCCAGTACTTC
TRBJ2-7	NA	TRBV7-9	NA	CASSLGDGNYEQYF	TGTGCCAGCAGCTTAGGGGACGGTAACTACGAGCAGTACTTC